This TCR beta chain was sequenced during a study of T-cell memory formation after mild COVID-19. TCRdb called the 5' RACE reads again in MiXCR, with one record for every CDR3 protein. Among about 270,000 distinct CDR3 sequences, 16% were seen once, and the ten largest hold 22%. The CDR3 is 13 amino acids. Trimming stripped 7 bases from V and 8 bases from J, with 15 bases between. The germline V gene has CDR1 LGHNA and CDR2 YNFKEQ. The receptor was derived from a man aged 18 to 35 who had mild COVID-19 (a few samples of this study predate the infection). Cell type and time point are not known. The V and J genes are TRBV4-2 and TRBJ2-1; the D gene is possibly TRBD2 (7 bases). The sample comprised PBMCs or a T cell subset sorted from them (not recorded which). CDR3 DNA sequence: TGTGCCAGCAAGGGGGGAGGGGACTATGAGCAGTTCTTC. Encoded protein: CASKGGGDYEQFF.